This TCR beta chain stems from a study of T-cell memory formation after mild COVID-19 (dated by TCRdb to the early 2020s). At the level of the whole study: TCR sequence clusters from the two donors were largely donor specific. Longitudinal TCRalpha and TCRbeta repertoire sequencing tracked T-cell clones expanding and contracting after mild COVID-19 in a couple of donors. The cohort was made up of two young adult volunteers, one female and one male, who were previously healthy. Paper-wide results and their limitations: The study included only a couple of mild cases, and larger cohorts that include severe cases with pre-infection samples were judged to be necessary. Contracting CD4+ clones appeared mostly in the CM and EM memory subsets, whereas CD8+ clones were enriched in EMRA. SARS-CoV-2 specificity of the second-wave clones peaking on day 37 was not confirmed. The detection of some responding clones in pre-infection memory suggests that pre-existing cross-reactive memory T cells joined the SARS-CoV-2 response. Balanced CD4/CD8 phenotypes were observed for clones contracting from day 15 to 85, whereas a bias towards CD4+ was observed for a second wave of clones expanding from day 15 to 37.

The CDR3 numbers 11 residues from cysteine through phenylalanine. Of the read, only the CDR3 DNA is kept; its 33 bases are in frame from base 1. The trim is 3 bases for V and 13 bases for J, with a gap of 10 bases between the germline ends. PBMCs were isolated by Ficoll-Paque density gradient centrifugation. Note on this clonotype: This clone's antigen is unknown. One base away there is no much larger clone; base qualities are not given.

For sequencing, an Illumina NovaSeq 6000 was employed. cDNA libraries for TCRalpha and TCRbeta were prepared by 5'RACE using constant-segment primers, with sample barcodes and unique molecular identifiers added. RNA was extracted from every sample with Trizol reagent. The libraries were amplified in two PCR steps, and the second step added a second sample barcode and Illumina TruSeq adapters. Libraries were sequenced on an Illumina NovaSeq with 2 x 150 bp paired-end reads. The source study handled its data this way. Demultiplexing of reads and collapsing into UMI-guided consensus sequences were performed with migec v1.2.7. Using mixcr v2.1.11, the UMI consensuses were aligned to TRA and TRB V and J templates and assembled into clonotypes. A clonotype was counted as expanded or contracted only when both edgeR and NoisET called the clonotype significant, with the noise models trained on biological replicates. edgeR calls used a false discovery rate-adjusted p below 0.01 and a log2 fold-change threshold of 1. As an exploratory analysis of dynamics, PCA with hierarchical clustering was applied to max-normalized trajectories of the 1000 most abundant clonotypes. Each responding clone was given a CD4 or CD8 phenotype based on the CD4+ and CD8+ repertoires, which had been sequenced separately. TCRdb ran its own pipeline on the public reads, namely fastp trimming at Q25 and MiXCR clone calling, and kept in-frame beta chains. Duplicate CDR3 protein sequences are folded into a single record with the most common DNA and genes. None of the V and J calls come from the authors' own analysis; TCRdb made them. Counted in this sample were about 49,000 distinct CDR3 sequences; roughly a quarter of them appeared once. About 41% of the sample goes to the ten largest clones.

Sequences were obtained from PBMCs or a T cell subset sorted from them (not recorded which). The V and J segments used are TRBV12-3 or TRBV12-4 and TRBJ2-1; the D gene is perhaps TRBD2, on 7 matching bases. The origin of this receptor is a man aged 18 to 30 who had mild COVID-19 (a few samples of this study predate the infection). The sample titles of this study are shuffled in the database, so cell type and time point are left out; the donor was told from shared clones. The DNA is TGTGCCAGCAGTTTGGGGGGGCCCCAGTTCTTC. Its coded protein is CASSLGGPQFF.